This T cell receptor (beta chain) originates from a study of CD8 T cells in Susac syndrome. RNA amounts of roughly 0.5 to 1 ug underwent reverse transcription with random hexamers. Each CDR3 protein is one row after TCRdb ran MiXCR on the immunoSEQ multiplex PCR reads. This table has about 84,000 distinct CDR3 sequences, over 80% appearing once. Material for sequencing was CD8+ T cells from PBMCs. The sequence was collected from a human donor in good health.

CDR3 sequence (DNA): TGTGCCAGCAGCTTCACAGGGATATTCTATGGCTACACCTTC. It translates to CASSFTGIFYGYTF. The V call is TRBV5-6, the J call TRBJ1-2; tentative D call: TRBD1 (6 bases). CDR1 SGHDT and CDR2 YYEEEE come from the germline V gene. Trimming cost V 2 bases and J 4 bases, with 12 bases left between them. The length of the CDR3 is 14 residues. Supplemented by reference TRBV5-6 and TRBJ1-2, the full variable domain reads DAGVTQSPTHLIKTRGQQVTLRCSPKSGHDTVSWYQQALGQGPQFIFQYYEEEERQRGNFPDRFSGHQFPNYSSELNVNALLLGDSALYLCASSFTGIFYGYTFGSGTRLTVV.